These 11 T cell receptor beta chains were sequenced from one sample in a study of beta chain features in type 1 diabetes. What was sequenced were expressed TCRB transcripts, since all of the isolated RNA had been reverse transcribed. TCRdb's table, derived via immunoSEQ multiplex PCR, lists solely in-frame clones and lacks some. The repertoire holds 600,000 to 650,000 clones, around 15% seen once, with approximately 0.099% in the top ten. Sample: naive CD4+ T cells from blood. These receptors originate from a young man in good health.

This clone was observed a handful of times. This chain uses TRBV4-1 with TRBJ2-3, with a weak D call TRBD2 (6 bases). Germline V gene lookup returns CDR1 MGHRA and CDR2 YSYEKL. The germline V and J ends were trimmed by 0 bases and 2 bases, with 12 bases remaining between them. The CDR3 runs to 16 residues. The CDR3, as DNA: TGCGCCAGCAGCCAAGATTCGCGGGACCACACAGATACGCAGTATTTT. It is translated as CASSQDSRDHTDTQYF.

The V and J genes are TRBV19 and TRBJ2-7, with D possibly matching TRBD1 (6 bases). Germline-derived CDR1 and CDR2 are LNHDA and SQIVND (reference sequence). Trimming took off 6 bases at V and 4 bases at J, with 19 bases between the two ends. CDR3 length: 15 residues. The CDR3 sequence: CASRNQGSGSYEQYF. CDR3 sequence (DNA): TGTGCCAGTAGAAATCAGGGGTCCGGATCATACGAGCAGTACTTC.

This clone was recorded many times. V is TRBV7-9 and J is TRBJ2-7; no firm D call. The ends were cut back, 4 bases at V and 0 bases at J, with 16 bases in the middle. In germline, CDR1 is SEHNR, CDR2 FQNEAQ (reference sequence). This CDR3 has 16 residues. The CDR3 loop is CASSSITQRSSYEQYF. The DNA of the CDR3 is TGTGCCAGCAGCTCGATAACCCAGCGAAGCTCCTACGAGCAGTACTTC.

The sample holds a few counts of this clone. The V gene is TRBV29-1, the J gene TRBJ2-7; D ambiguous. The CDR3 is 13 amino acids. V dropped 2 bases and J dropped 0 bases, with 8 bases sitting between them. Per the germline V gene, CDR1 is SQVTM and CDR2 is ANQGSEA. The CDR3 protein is CSVESRPSYEQYF. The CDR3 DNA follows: TGCAGCGTTGAAAGTCGACCCTCCTACGAGCAGTACTTC.

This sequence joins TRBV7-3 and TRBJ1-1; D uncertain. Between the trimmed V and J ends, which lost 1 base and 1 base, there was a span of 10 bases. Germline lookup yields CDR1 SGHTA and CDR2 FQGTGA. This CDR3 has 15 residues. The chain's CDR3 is CASSLIVATNTEAFF. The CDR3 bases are TGTGCCAGCAGCTTAATAGTTGCGACGAACACTGAAGCTTTCTTT.

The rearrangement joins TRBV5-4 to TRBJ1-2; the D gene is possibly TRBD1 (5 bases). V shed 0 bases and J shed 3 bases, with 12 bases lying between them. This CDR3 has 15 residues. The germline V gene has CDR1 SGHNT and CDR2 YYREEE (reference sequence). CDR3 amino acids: CASSLVVGDYYGYTF. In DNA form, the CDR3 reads TGTGCCAGCAGCTTGGTGGTAGGGGACTACTATGGCTACACCTTC. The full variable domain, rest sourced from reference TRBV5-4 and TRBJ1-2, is ETGVTQSPTHLIKTRGQQVTLRCSSQSGHNTVSWYQQALGQGPQFIFQYYREEENGRGNFPPRFSGLQFPNYSSELNVNALELDDSALYLCASSLVVGDYYGYTFGSGTRLTVV.

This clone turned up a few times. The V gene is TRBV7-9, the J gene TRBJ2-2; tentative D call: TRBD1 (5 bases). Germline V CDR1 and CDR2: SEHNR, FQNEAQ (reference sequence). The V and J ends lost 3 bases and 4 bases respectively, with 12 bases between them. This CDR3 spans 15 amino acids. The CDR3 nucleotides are TGTGCCAGCAGCTTGATGGGGCTTGGCACCGGGGAGCTGTTTTTT. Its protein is CASSLMGLGTGELFF.

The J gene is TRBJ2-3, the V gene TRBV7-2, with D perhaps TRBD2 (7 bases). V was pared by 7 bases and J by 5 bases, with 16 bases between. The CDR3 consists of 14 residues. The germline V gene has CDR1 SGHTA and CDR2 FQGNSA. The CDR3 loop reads CASISEGGRDTQYF. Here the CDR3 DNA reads TGTGCCAGCATCTCTGAGGGGGGGCGAGATACGCAGTATTTT.

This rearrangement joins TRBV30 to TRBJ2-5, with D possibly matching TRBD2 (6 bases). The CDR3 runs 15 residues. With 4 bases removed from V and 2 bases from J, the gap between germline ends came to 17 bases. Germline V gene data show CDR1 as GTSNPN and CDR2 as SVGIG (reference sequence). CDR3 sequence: CAWNPGLEKQETQYF. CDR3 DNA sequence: TGTGCCTGGAACCCGGGACTCGAGAAACAAGAGACCCAGTACTTC.

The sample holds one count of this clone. The CDR3 sequence is CASSRTGGSAEAFF. Here the CDR3 DNA reads TGTGCCAGCAGTAGGACAGGGGGGAGTGCTGAAGCTTTCTTT. The chain joins TRBV28 to TRBJ1-1; 10 bases fit TRBD1. The CDR3 totals 14 residues. V shed 5 bases, J shed 6 bases, and the junction held 6 bases outside the gene matches. Germline CDR1 MDHEN, CDR2 SYDVKM.

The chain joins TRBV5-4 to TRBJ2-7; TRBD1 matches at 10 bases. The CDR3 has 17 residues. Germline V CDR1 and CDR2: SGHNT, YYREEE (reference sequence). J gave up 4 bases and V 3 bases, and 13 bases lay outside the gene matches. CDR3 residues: CASSSGDRDRGIYEQYF. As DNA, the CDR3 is TGTGCCAGCAGCTCGGGAGACCGGGACAGGGGAATTTACGAGCAGTACTTC.